One sample yielded the 2 T cell receptor beta chains listed below, sequenced in a study of beta chain features in type 1 diabetes. Study-wide results and limits: Significant though moderate, a shortening of TCRB CDR3s appeared in all four CD4+ subsets of Type 1 diabetes patients.

The entirety of the isolated RNA underwent reverse transcription, so expressed TCRB transcripts were sequenced. Generated by immunoSEQ multiplex PCR, the TCRdb table keeps only in-frame clones and is missing some. The table shows roughly 50,000 clones, with roughly 40% occurring only once. Their specific antigens are unknown. The specimen sequenced was Tregs from blood. These receptor sequences come from a man aged 25 to 45 with type 1 diabetes.

This clone was counted a few times. Other nucleotide sequences from this sample produce the same CDR3. The chain joins TRBV28 to TRBJ1-4; 11 bases match TRBD1. Germline V gives CDR1 MDHEN, CDR2 SYDVKM. The V and J ends lost 5 bases and 2 bases, in that order; junction bases with no gene match: 1. The CDR3 loop spans 15 amino acids. The CDR3 loop is CASSGQGATNEKLFF. CDR3 bases: TGTGCCAGCAGTGGACAGGGGGCGACTAATGAAAAACTGTTTTTT.

The chain employs TRBV19 and TRBJ1-1; no clear D. Germline V CDR1 and CDR2: LNHDA, SQIVND (reference sequence). The CDR3 is 11 residues long. V gave up 3 bases and J gave up 10 bases, with 9 bases separating them. The CDR3 spells CASSIFSAAFF. The CDR3 DNA reads TGTGCCAGTAGTATTTTTAGTGCAGCTTTCTTT.